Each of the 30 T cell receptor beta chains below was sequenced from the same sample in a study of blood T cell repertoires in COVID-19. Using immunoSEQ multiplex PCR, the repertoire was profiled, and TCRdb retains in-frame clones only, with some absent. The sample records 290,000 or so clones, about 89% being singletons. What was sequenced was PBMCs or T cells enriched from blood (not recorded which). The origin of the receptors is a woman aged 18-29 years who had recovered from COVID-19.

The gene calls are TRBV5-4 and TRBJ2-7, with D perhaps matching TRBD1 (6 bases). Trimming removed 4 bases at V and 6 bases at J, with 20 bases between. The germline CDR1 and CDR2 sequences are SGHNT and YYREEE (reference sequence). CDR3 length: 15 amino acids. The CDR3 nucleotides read TGTGCCAGCAGCGAGACACAGGGACACCCTAGCGAGCAGTACTTC. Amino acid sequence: CASSETQGHPSEQYF.

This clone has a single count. The CDR3 bases are TGTGCCAGCAGCTTGGTCCTTTGGGGGGAAGAGACCCAGTACTTC. Translating gives CASSLVLWGEETQYF. J is TRBJ2-5 and V is TRBV5-6; possibly TRBD2 for D (6 bases). Germline values: CDR1 SGHDT, CDR2 YYEEEE. V was pared by 0 bases and J by 3 bases, with 12 bases between. This CDR3 spans 15 amino acids.

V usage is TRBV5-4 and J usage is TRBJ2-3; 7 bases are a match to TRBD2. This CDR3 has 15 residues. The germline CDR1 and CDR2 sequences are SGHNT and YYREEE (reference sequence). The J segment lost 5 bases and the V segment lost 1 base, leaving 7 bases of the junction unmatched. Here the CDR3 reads CASSLWREKRDTQYF. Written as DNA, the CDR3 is TGTGCCAGCAGCTTGTGGCGGGAGAAGAGAGATACGCAGTATTTT.

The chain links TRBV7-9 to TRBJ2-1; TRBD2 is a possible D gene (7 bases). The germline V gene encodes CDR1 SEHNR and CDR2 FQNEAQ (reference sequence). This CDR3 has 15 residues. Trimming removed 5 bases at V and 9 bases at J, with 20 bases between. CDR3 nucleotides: TGTGCCAGCAGCGCCTTCTGGGAGGGGGGGAGTGAGCAGTTCTTC. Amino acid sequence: CASSAFWEGGSEQFF. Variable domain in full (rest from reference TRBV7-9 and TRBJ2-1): DTGVSQNPRHKITKRGQNVTFRCDPISEHNRLYWYRQTLGQGPEFLTYFQNEAQLEKSRLLSDRFSAERPKGSFSTLEIQRTEQGDSAMYLCASSAFWEGGSEQFFGPGTRLTVL.

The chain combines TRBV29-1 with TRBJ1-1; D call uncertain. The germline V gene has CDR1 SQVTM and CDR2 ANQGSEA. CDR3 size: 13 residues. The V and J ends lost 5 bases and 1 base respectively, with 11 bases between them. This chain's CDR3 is CSVSVSENTEAFF. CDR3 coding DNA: TGCAGCGTTTCCGTATCAGAGAACACTGAAGCTTTCTTT.

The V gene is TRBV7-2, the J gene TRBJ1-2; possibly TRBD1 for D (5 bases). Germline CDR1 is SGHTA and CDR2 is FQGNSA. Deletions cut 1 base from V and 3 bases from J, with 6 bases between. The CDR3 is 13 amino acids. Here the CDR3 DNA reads TGTGCCAGCAGCTTAGGCAGGGACTATGGCTACACCTTC. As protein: CASSLGRDYGYTF.

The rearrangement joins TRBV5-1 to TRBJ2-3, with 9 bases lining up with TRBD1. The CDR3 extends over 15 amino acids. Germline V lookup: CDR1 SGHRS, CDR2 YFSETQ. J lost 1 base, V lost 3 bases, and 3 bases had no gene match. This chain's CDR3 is CASSWRDRGTDTQYF. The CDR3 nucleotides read TGCGCCAGCAGCTGGCGGGACAGGGGCACAGATACGCAGTATTTT. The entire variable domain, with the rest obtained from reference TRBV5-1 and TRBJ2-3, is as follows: KAGVTQTPRYLIKTRGQQVTLSCSPISGHRSVSWYQQTPGQGLQFLFEYFSETQRNKGNFPGRFSGRQFSNSRSEMNVSTLELGDSALYLCASSWRDRGTDTQYFGPGTRLTVL.

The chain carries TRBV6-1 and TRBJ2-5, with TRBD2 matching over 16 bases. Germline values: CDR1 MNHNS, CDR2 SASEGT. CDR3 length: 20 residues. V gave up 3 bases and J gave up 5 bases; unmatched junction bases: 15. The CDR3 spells CASSDPGLAGGRGDVETQYF. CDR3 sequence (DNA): TGTGCCAGCAGTGACCCGGGACTAGCGGGAGGGAGGGGGGATGTGGAGACCCAGTACTTC.

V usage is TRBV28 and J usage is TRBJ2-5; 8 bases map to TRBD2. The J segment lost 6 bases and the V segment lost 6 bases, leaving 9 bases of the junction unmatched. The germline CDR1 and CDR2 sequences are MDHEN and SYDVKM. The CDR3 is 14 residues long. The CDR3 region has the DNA TGTGCCAGCAGGGGCGGAGCGGGAGAAAAGACCCAGTACTTC. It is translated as CASRGGAGEKTQYF.

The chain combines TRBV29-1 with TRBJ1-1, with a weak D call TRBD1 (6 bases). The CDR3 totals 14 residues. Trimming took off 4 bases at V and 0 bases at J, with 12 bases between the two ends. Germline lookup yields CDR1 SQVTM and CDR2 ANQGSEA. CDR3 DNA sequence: TGCAGCGTTGGGACAGTGAGGATGAACACTGAAGCTTTCTTT. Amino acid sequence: CSVGTVRMNTEAFF.

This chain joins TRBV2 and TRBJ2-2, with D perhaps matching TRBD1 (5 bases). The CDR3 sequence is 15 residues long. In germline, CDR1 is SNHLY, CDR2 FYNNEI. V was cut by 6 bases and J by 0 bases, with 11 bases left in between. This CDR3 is CASSPDSANTGELFF. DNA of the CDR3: TGTGCCAGCAGCCCCGACAGCGCGAACACCGGGGAGCTGTTTTTT.

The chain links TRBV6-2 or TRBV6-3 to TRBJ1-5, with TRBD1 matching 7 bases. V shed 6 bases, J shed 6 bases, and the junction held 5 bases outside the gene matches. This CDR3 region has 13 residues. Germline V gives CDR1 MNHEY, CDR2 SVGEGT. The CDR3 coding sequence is TGTGCCAGCAGCCTACAGGGGTTTCAGCCCCAGCATTTT. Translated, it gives CASSLQGFQPQHF.

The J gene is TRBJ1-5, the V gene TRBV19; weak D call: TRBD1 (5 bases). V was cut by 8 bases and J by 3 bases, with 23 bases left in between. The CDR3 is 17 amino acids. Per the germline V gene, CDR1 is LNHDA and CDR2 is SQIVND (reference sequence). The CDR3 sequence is CASYKLTEFGANQPQHF. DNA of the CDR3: TGTGCCAGTTATAAGCTGACAGAGTTCGGAGCCAATCAGCCCCAGCATTTT.

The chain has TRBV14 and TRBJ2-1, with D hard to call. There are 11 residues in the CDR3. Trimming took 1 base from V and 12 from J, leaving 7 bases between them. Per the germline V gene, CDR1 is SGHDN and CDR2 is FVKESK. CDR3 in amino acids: CASSQGLLQFF. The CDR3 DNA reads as TGTGCCAGCAGCCAAGGGCTCTTGCAGTTCTTC.

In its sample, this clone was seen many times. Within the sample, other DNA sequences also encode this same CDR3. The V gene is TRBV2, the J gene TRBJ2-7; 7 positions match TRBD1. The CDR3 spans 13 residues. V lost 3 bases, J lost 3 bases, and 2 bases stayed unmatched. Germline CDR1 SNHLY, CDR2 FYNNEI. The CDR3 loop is CASSEGQIYEQYF. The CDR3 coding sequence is TGTGCCAGCAGTGAGGGACAGATCTACGAGCAGTACTTC. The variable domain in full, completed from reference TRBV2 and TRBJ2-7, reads EPEVTQTPSHQVTQMGQEVILRCVPISNHLYFYWYRQILGQKVEFLVSFYNNEISEKSEIFDDQFSVERPDGSNFTLKIRSTKLEDSAMYFCASSEGQIYEQYFGPGTRLTVT.

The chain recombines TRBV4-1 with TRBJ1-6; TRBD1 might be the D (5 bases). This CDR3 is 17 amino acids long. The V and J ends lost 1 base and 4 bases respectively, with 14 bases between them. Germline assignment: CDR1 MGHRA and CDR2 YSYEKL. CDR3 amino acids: CASSQGGEGAYNSPLHF. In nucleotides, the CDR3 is TGCGCCAGCAGCCAAGGGGGGGAGGGTGCTTATAATTCACCCCTCCACTTT.

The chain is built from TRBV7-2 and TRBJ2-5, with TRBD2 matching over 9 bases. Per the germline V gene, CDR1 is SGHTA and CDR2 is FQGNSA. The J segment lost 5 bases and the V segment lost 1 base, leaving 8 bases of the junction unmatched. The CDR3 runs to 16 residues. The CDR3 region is CASSLGPAGGWETQYF. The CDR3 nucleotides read TGTGCCAGCAGCTTAGGTCCAGCGGGAGGTTGGGAGACCCAGTACTTC. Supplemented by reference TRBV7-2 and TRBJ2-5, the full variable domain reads GAGVSQSPSNKVTEKGKDVELRCDPISGHTALYWYRQSLGQGLEFLIYFQGNSAPDKSGLPSDRFSAERTGGSVSTLTIQRTQQEDSAVYLCASSLGPAGGWETQYFGPGTRLLVL.

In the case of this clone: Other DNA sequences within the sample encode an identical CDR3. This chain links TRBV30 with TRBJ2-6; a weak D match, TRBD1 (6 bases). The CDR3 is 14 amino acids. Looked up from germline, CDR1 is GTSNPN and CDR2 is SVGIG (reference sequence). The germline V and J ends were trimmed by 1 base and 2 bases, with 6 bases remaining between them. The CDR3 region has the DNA TGTGCCTGGAGTGCAGGGGCTGGGGCCAACGTCCTGACTTTC. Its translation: CAWSAGAGANVLTF.

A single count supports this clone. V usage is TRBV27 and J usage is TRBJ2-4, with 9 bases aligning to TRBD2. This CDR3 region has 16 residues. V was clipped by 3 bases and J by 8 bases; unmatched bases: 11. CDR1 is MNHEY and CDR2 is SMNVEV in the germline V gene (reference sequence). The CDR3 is CASSLVGTSPRDIQYF. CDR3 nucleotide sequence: TGTGCCAGCAGTTTGGTCGGGACTAGCCCCAGGGACATTCAGTACTTC.

The CDR3: CSASVGRDTQYF. In DNA form, the CDR3 reads TGCAGTGCTAGTGTTGGGCGCGATACGCAGTATTTT. J is TRBJ2-3 and V is TRBV20-1, with D unresolved. From germline, CDR1 is DFQATT and CDR2 SNEGSKA (reference sequence). The CDR3 consists of 12 residues. Between the trimmed V and J ends, which lost 3 bases and 6 bases, there was a span of 10 bases.

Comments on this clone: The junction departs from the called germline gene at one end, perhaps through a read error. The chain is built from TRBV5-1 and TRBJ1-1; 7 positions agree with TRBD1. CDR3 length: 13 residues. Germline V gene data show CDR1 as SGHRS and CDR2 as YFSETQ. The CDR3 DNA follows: TGCGCCAGCAGCTTGGCCGGGACAGCTCAGTTGGTCTTT. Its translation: CASSLAGTAQLVF.

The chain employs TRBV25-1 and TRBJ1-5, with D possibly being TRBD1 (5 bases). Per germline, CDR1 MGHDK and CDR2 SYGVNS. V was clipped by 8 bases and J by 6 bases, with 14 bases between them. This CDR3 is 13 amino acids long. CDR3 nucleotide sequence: TGTGCCAGCTCTAAGGGGAATGGTCAGCCCCAGCATTTT. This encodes CASSKGNGQPQHF.

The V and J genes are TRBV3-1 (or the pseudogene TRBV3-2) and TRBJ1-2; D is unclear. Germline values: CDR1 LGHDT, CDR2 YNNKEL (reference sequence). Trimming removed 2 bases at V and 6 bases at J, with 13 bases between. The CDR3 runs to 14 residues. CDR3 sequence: CASSQLAGSDGYTF. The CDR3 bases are TGTGCCAGCAGCCAATTGGCAGGTTCCGATGGCTACACCTTC.

In DNA, the CDR3 is TGTGCCAGCAGCTTAGGGCGGGAGAACACTGAAGCTTTCTTT. Amino acids: CASSLGRENTEAFF. The chain combines TRBV7-6 with TRBJ1-1; no definite D call. In germline, CDR1 is SGHVS, CDR2 FNYEAQ. Trimming shortened V by 1 base and J by 1 base, and 7 bases separated the two germline ends. The CDR3 length is 14 residues.

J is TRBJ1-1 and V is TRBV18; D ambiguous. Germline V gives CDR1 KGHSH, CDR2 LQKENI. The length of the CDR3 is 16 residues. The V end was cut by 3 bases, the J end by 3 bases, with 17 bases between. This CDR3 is CASSPRGVPRDTEAFF. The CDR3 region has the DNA TGTGCCAGCTCACCCCGAGGTGTCCCCCGGGACACTGAAGCTTTCTTT.

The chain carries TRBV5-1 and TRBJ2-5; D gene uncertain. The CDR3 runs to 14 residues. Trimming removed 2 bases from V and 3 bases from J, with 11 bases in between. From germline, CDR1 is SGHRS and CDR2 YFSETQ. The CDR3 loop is CASSLDINKETQYF. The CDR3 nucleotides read TGCGCCAGCAGCTTAGACATCAACAAAGAGACCCAGTACTTC. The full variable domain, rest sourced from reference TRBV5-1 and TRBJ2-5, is KAGVTQTPRYLIKTRGQQVTLSCSPISGHRSVSWYQQTPGQGLQFLFEYFSETQRNKGNFPGRFSGRQFSNSRSEMNVSTLELGDSALYLCASSLDINKETQYFGPGTRLLVL.

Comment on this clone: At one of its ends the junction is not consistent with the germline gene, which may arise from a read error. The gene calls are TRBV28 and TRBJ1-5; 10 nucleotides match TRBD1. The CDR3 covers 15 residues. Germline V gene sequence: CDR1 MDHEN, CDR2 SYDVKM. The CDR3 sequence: CASSPRTGGNPPQHF. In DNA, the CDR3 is TGTGCCAGCAGTCCTAGGACAGGGGGGAATCCGCCCCAGCATTTT.

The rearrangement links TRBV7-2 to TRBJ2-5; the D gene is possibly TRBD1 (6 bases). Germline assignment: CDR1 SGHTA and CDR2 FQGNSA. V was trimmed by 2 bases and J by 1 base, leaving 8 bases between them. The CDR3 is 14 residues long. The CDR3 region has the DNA TGTGCCAGCAGCTTAAACAGGGTCCAAGAGACCCAGTACTTC. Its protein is CASSLNRVQETQYF.

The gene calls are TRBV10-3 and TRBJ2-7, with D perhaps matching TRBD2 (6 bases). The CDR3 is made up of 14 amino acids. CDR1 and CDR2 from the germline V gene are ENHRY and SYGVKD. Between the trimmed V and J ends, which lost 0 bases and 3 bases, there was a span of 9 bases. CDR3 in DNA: TGTGCCATCAGTGAGTCGGGGACTCACTACGAGCAGTACTTC. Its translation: CAISESGTHYEQYF.

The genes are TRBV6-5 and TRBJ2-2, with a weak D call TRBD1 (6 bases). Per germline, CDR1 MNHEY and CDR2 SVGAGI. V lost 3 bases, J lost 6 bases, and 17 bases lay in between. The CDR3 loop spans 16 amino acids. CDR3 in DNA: TGTGCCAGCAGTTATTACAGGGTTCTGTCCCCCGGGGAGCTGTTTTTT. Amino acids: CASSYYRVLSPGELFF.